This TCR beta chain emerged from a study of blood T cell repertoires in COVID-19. For the study at large: Acute and convalescent COVID-19 samples came from the United States, Italy and Spain.

The CDR3 sequence is 14 residues long. Unmatched junction bases numbered 7, after V lost 5 bases and J lost 7 bases. From germline, CDR1 is MNHEY and CDR2 SVGAGI. In the study's own analysis: From reference gene primer amplification, estimates of nucleated cell counts were derived. The table came from immunoSEQ multiplex PCR; TCRdb's copy has only in-frame clones and leaves some out. D and trimming come from the DNA, and the V and J calls and clone size come from that table. Among approximately 190,000 clones listed, 87% were seen once. This clonotype originated in a man in his fifties or sixties with active or convalescent COVID-19. Sample: peripheral blood. This chain connects TRBV6-5 to TRBJ2-7; TRBD1 aligns across 11 bases. For the CDR3, the DNA is TGTGCCAGCAGTCACGGACAGGGGGCGTGGGAGCAGTACTTC. It codes for CASSHGQGAWEQYF.